This entry is about one T cell receptor beta chain. The V gene's germline CDR1 is KGHDR and CDR2 SFDVKD. V shed 4 bases and J shed 7 bases, with 20 bases lying between them. The CDR3 has 16 amino acids. Through a sample-barcoded 5' primer and a J-beta primer mix, a second PCR was run for about 6 to 11 cycles. TCRdb itself ran the 5' RACE reads through MiXCR, one entry per CDR3 protein. The sample holds some 900,000 distinct CDR3 sequences, roughly 50% seen once. These data originate in a study of blood T cells in healthy people across ages. This sequence joins TRBV24-1 and TRBJ2-3; D possibly uses TRBD1 or TRBD2 (5 bases each). Sequenced: blood. The clonotype originates from a man in his thirties or forties in good health. CDR3 DNA sequence: TGTGCCACCAGTGACTCCGGGACCAGTCTTGGGCATACGCAGTATTTT. It yields the protein CATSDSGTSLGHTQYF.